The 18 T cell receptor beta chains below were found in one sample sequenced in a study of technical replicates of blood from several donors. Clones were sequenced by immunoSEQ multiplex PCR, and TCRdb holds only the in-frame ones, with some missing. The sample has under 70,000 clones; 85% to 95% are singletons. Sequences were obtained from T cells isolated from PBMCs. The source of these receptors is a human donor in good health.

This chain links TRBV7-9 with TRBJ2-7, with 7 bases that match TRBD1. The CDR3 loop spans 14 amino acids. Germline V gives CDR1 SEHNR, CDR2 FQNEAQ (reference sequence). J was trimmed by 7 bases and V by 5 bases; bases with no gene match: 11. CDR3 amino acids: CASSTGQDWGEQYF. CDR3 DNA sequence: TGTGCCAGCAGCACCGGACAGGACTGGGGGGAGCAGTACTTC.

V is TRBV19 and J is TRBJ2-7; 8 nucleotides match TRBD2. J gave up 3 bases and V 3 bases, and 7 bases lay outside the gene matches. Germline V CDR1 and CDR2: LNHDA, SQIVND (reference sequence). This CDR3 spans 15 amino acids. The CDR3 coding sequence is TGTGCCAGTAGTATTACAGCGGGAGAGGGCTACGAGCAGTACTTC. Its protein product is CASSITAGEGYEQYF.

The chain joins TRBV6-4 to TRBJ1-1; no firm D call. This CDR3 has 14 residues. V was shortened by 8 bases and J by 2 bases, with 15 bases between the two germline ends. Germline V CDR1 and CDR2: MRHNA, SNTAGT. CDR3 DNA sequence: TGTGCCAGCTCGCTTGCGGCCACTAACACTGAAGCTTTCTTT. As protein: CASSLAATNTEAFF.

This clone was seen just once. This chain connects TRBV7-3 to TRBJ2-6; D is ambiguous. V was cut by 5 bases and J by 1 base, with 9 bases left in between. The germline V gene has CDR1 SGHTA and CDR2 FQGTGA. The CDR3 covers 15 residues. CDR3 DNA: TGTGCCAGCAGCGTCTCGAGGTCTGGGGCCAACGTCCTGACTTTC. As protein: CASSVSRSGANVLTF.

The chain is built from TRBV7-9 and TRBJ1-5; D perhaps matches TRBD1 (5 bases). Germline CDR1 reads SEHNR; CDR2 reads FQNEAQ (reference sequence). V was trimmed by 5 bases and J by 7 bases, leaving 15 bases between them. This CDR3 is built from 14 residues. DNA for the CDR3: TGTGCCAGCAGCCCCGGGGGTGTAGGGCAGCCCCAGCATTTT. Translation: CASSPGGVGQPQHF. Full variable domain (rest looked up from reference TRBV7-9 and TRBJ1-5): DTGVSQNPRHKITKRGQNVTFRCDPISEHNRLYWYRQTLGQGPEFLTYFQNEAQLEKSRLLSDRFSAERPKGSFSTLEIQRTEQGDSAMYLCASSPGGVGQPQHFGDGTRLSIL.

The CDR3 DNA follows: TGTGCCAGCAGCTTAATTCGGGACAGGGGGTATGAGACCCAGTACTTC. Amino acid sequence: CASSLIRDRGYETQYF. The chain is built from TRBV7-2 and TRBJ2-5, with TRBD1 matching 11 bases. V lost 2 bases, J lost 5 bases, and 7 bases stayed unmatched. CDR1 is SGHTA and CDR2 is FQGNSA in the germline V gene. The CDR3 totals 16 residues.

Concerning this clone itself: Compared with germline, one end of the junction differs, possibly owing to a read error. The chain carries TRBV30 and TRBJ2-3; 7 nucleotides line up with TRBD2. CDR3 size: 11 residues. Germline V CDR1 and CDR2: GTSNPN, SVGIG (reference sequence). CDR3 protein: CAWSVGWAGDF. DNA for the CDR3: TGTGCCTGGAGTGTAGGATGGGCGGGGGATTTT.

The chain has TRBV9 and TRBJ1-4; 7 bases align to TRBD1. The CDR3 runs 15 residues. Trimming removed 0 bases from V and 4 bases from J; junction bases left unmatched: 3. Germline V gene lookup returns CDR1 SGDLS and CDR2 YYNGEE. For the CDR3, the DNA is TGTGCCAGCAGCGTAGCGGGACAGAGTAATGAAAAACTGTTTTTT. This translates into CASSVAGQSNEKLFF.

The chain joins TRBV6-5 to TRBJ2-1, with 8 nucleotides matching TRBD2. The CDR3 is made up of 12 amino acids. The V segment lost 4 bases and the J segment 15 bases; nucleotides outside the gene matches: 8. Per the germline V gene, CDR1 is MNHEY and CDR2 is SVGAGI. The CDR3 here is CASSSTGGLGFF. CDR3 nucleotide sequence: TGTGCCAGCAGTTCCACGGGGGGGCTCGGGTTCTTC.

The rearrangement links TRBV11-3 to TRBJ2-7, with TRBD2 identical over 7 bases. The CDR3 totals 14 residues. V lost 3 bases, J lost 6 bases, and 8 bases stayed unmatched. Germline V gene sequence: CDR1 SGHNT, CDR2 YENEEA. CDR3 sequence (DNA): TGTGCCAGCAGCTTTGGCGGGAGAGTAGGCGAGCAGTACTTC. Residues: CASSFGGRVGEQYF. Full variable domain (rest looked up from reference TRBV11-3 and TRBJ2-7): EAGVVQSPRYKIIEKKQPVAFWCNPISGHNTLYWYLQNLGQGPELLIRYENEEAVDDSQLPKDRFSAERLKGVDSTLKIQPAELGDSAVYLCASSFGGRVGEQYFGPGTRLTVT.

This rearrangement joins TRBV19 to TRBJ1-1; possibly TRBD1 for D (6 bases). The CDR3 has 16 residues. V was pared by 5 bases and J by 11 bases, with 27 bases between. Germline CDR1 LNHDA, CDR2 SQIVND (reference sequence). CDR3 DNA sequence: TGTGCCAGTAGTCTGAATAAGGACCAGGGGACCCCAGGGGCTTTCTTT. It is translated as CASSLNKDQGTPGAFF. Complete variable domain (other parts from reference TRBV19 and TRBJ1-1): DGGITQSPKYLFRKEGQNVTLSCEQNLNHDAMYWYRQDPGQGLRLIYYSQIVNDFQKGDIAEGYSVSREKKESFPLTVTSAQKNPTAFYLCASSLNKDQGTPGAFFGQGTRLTVV.

In DNA, the CDR3 is TGTGCCAGCAGCTTAGGCAGTGATGGCTACACCTTC. It specifies CASSLGSDGYTF. This sequence joins TRBV7-9 and TRBJ1-2; D not certain. There are 12 residues in the CDR3. V was shortened by 1 base and J by 6 bases, with 6 bases between the two germline ends. Looked up from germline, CDR1 is SEHNR and CDR2 is FQNEAQ (reference sequence).

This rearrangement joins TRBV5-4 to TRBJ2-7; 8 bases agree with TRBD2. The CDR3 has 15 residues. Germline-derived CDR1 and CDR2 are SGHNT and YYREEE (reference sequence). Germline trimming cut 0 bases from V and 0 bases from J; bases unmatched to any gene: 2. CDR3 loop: CASSLGLASSYEQYF. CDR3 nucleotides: TGTGCCAGCAGCTTGGGACTAGCGAGCTCCTACGAGCAGTACTTC.

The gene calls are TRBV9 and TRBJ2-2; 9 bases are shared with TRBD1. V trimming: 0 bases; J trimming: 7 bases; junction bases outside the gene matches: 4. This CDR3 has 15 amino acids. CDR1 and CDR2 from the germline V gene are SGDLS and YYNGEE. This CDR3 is CASSVGTGDGGELFF. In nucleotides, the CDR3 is TGTGCCAGCAGCGTAGGGACAGGGGATGGCGGGGAGCTGTTTTTT. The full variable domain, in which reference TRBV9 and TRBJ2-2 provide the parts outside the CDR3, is DSGVTQTPKHLITATGQRVTLRCSPRSGDLSVYWYQQSLDQGLQFLIQYYNGEERAKGNILERFSAQQFPDLHSELNLSSLELGDSALYFCASSVGTGDGGELFFGEGSRLTVL.

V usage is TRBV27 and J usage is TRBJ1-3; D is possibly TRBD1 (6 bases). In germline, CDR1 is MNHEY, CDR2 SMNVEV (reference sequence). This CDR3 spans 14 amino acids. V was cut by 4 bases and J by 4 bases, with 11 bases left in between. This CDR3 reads CASSWSGVGNTIYF. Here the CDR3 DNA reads TGTGCCAGCAGTTGGTCAGGGGTCGGAAACACCATATATTTT.

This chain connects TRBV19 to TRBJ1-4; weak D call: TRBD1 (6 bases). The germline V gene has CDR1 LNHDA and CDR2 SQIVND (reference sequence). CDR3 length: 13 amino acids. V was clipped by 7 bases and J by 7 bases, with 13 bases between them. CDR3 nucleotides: TGTGCCAGTAAGGGGGGGCTGGGTGAAAAACTGTTTTTT. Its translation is CASKGGLGEKLFF. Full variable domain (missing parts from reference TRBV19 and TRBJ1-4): DGGITQSPKYLFRKEGQNVTLSCEQNLNHDAMYWYRQDPGQGLRLIYYSQIVNDFQKGDIAEGYSVSREKKESFPLTVTSAQKNPTAFYLCASKGGLGEKLFFGSGTQLSVL.

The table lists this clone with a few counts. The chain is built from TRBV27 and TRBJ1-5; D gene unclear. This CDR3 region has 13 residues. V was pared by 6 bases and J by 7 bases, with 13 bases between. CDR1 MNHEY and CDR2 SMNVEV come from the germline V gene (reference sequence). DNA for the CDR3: TGTGCCAGCAGCCGGAAGGGAGGGCAGCCCCAGCATTTT. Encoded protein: CASSRKGGQPQHF.

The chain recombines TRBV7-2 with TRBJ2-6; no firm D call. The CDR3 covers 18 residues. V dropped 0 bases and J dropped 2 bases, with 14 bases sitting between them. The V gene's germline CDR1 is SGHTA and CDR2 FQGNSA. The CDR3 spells CASSLAITFTTGANVLTF. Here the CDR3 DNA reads TGTGCCAGCAGCTTAGCCATAACGTTTACTACTGGGGCCAACGTCCTGACTTTC.